One and the same sample provided the 25 T cell receptor beta chains below, sequenced in a study of identifying expanded T cells in peripheral blood. Method: immunoSEQ multiplex PCR; TCRdb's copy keeps in-frame clones and lacks some. The data hold about 130,000 clones, with approximately 86% observed a single time. Sequencing input: blood. The origin of the receptors is a person aged 18 to 75 in good health.

This chain links TRBV2 with TRBJ1-2; 9 bases are a match to TRBD1. Germline V gene sequence: CDR1 SNHLY, CDR2 FYNNEI. The V segment lost 6 bases and the J segment 6 bases; nucleotides outside the gene matches: 11. The CDR3 length is 15 residues. The CDR3: CASSVLTRDRDGYTF. The CDR3 coding sequence is TGTGCCAGCAGCGTACTTACCAGGGACAGGGATGGCTACACCTTC.

Remarks on this clone: The germline gene is not matched at one end of the junction; a read error may be the cause. The CDR3 reads CASSVTGGAGEFRF. For the CDR3, the DNA is TGCGCCAGCAGCGTTACAGGGGGCGCGGGGGAATTTCGCTTC. The chain couples TRBV5-1 to TRBJ2-7, with 9 bases fitting TRBD1. This CDR3 region has 14 residues. CDR1 is SGHRS and CDR2 is YFSETQ in the germline V gene.

In the case of this clone: Other DNA sequences from this sample encode an identical CDR3 as well. V gene TRBV7-2 combines with J gene TRBJ1-5; 7 bases match TRBD1. The CDR3 is 14 residues long. Germline V gives CDR1 SGHTA, CDR2 FQGNSA. With 5 bases clipped from V and 3 bases from J, the junction kept 4 bases outside the gene matches. Here the CDR3 reads CASSRQGNNQPQHF. CDR3 in DNA: TGTGCCAGCAGCCGACAGGGCAACAATCAGCCCCAGCATTTT.

The rearrangement joins TRBV19 to TRBJ2-3, with a tentative D call TRBD2 (5 bases). V lost 6 bases to trimming and J lost 3 bases, with 22 bases between them. In germline, CDR1 is LNHDA, CDR2 SQIVND (reference sequence). The CDR3 sequence is 17 residues long. DNA of the CDR3: TGTGCCAGTAGCCGAATTGGACTCCGCAAAAAAACAGATACGCAGTATTTT. This translates into CASSRIGLRKKTDTQYF.

The J gene is TRBJ1-5, the V gene TRBV5-5; D is unclear. Per germline, CDR1 SGHKS and CDR2 YYEKEE (reference sequence). CDR3 length: 16 amino acids. V gave up 0 bases and J gave up 0 bases, with 10 bases separating them. The CDR3 nucleotides are TGTGCCAGCAGCTTGGAGGCGCGGATTAGCAATCAGCCCCAGCATTTT. Its translation: CASSLEARISNQPQHF.

The chain combines TRBV27 with TRBJ1-6; D gene uncertain. V was clipped by 9 bases and J by 8 bases, with 8 bases between them. This CDR3 region has 11 residues. Germline V gene sequence: CDR1 MNHEY, CDR2 SMNVEV (reference sequence). The CDR3 DNA follows: TGTGCCAGAAAAGGCGATTCACCCCTCCACTTT. This translates into CARKGDSPLHF.

J is TRBJ1-5 and V is TRBV30; no reliable D call. The CDR3 is 13 amino acids. V lost 3 bases to trimming and J lost 7 bases, with 13 bases between them. In germline, CDR1 is GTSNPN, CDR2 SVGIG (reference sequence). CDR3 loop: CAWRSQVGQPQHF. CDR3 nucleotide sequence: TGTGCCTGGAGGAGCCAGGTAGGGCAGCCCCAGCATTTT. Looking up the rest from reference TRBV30 and TRBJ1-5 gives the full variable domain: SQTIHQWPATLVQPVGSPLSLECTVEGTSNPNLYWYRQAAGRGLQLLFYSVGIGQISSEVPQNLSASRPQDRQFILSSKKLLLSDSGFYLCAWRSQVGQPQHFGDGTRLSIL.

The rearrangement joins TRBV9 to TRBJ1-4, with D maybe TRBD1 (5 bases). V gave up 4 bases and J gave up 2 bases, with 9 bases separating them. The CDR3 has 14 residues. Germline lookup yields CDR1 SGDLS and CDR2 YYNGEE. As DNA, the CDR3 is TGTGCCAGCAGCTCCAGGGCGACTAATGAAAAACTGTTTTTT. Protein sequence: CASSSRATNEKLFF.

This clone was counted between two and nine times. V gene TRBV7-3 combines with J gene TRBJ1-1; D unresolved. The CDR3 contains 13 residues. V lost 5 bases, J lost 1 base, and 8 bases lay in between. Per germline, CDR1 SGHTA and CDR2 FQGTGA. This CDR3 is CASSTQWNTEAFF. CDR3 in DNA: TGTGCCAGCAGCACACAATGGAACACTGAAGCTTTCTTT.

The V gene is TRBV10-3, the J gene TRBJ2-3; D uncertain. The ends were cut back, 4 bases at V and 0 bases at J, with 8 bases in the middle. The germline gives CDR1 ENHRY, CDR2 SYGVKD. This CDR3 has 14 residues. This CDR3 is CAISAGRSTDTQYF. The DNA of the CDR3 is TGTGCCATCAGTGCGGGCAGGAGCACAGATACGCAGTATTTT.

This clone was seen just once. This rearrangement joins TRBV5-1 to TRBJ2-5; 7 bases line up with TRBD1. CDR1 is SGHRS and CDR2 is YFSETQ in the germline V gene. This CDR3 has 14 amino acids. Germline trimming cut 5 bases from V and 1 base from J; bases unmatched to any gene: 5. The CDR3, as DNA: TGCGCCAGCAGACAACAGGGGTTCCAAGAGACCCAGTACTTC. Translated: CASRQQGFQETQYF.

V is TRBV11-3 and J is TRBJ2-1, with TRBD2 matching over 8 bases. Germline assignment: CDR1 SGHNT and CDR2 YENEEA. Unmatched junction bases numbered 5, after V lost 5 bases and J lost 2 bases. The length of the CDR3 is 15 residues. The CDR3 DNA follows: TGTGCCAGCAGCCGTAGCGGGATCCCCTACAATGAGCAGTTCTTC. Amino acid sequence: CASSRSGIPYNEQFF.

This clone was counted ten times or more. The gene calls are TRBV9 and TRBJ1-1; TRBD1 might be the D (5 bases). V lost 2 bases and J lost 2, with 13 bases in between. This CDR3 region has 15 residues. Germline CDR1 and CDR2: SGDLS and YYNGEE. CDR3 residues: CASSVEGVGNTEAFF. In DNA, the CDR3 is TGTGCCAGCAGCGTTGAAGGGGTCGGTAACACTGAAGCTTTCTTT.

This clone has just one count. CDR3 amino acids: CASTNRGGNQPQHF. CDR3 DNA: TGTGCCAGTACCAACAGGGGTGGCAATCAGCCCCAGCATTTT. The chain joins TRBV19 to TRBJ1-5; 7 bases agree with TRBD1. With V trimmed by 7 bases and J by 2 bases, 5 bases remained unmatched. CDR3 length equals 14 residues. From germline, CDR1 is LNHDA and CDR2 SQIVND (reference sequence). The variable domain in full, with the rest retrieved from reference TRBV19 and TRBJ1-5, is DGGITQSPKYLFRKEGQNVTLSCEQNLNHDAMYWYRQDPGQGLRLIYYSQIVNDFQKGDIAEGYSVSREKKESFPLTVTSAQKNPTAFYLCASTNRGGNQPQHFGDGTRLSIL.

The chain recombines TRBV7-8 with TRBJ1-5; D gene uncertain. Germline lookup yields CDR1 SGHVS and CDR2 FQNEAQ. The length of the CDR3 is 16 residues. V gave up 1 base and J gave up 4 bases, with 14 bases separating them. The CDR3 DNA sequence: TGTGCCAGCAGCTTAGAGGTCCCCAGGCTGAATCAGCCCCAGCATTTT. The encoded protein is CASSLEVPRLNQPQHF.

CDR3: CASSFQLGGNTIYF. CDR3 DNA: TGTGCCAGCAGCTTTCAGCTGGGTGGAAACACCATATATTTT. This chain connects TRBV7-2 to TRBJ1-3, with D uncertain. The CDR3 has 14 amino acids. The germline V and J ends were trimmed by 3 bases and 3 bases, with 9 bases remaining between them. The germline V gene has CDR1 SGHTA and CDR2 FQGNSA.

This clone was detected once. The rearrangement links TRBV7-4 to TRBJ1-2; 12 bases fit TRBD1. The J segment lost 6 bases and the V segment lost 6 bases, leaving 17 bases of the junction unmatched. Germline CDR1 and CDR2: SGHVT and SQSDAQ. CDR3 length: 18 residues. The CDR3 loop reads CASRVNGDRGRVRHGYTF. The CDR3 bases are TGTGCCAGCAGGGTAAACGGGGACAGGGGGCGGGTTCGGCATGGCTACACCTTC.

The chain couples TRBV7-2 to TRBJ2-7, with D possibly TRBD1 on 6 matching bases. The V gene lost 5 bases and the J gene lost 3 bases, with 11 bases spanning the gap. Germline-derived CDR1 and CDR2 are SGHTA and FQGNSA. The CDR3 sequence is 13 residues long. CDR3 DNA: TGTGCCAGCAGCCGCCCAGGGGACTACGAGCAGTACTTC. Translating gives CASSRPGDYEQYF.

The chain recombines TRBV18 with TRBJ1-1; D is perhaps TRBD1 (5 bases). This CDR3 contains 14 residues. CDR1 and CDR2 from the germline V gene are KGHSH and LQKENI. V lost 6 bases and J 1 base, leaving 12 bases between the germline ends. The DNA for the CDR3 is TGTGCCAGCTCCCCCGGGACGTGGAACACTGAAGCTTTCTTT. It specifies CASSPGTWNTEAFF. The full variable domain, in which reference TRBV18 and TRBJ1-1 provide the parts outside the CDR3, is NAGVMQNPRHLVRRRGQEARLRCSPMKGHSHVYWYRQLPEEGLKFMVYLQKENIIDESGMPKERFSAEFPKEGPSILRIQQVVRGDSAAYFCASSPGTWNTEAFFGQGTRLTVV.

This clone turned up a few times. J is TRBJ2-3 and V is TRBV10-1; possible D gene TRBD2, 5 bases. The CDR3 sequence is 14 residues long. From germline, CDR1 is WNHNN and CDR2 SYGVQD (reference sequence). Trimming pared 4 bases from V and 3 bases from J, leaving 11 bases between. CDR3 coding DNA: TGCGCCAGCAGTGGGAGCGGAGCAACAGATACGCAGTATTTT. Amino acids: CASSGSGATDTQYF.

The J gene is TRBJ1-2, the V gene TRBV20-1; D might be TRBD1 (5 bases). The CDR3 is 11 amino acids. The germline V gene has CDR1 DFQATT and CDR2 SNEGSKA (reference sequence). Trimming pared 6 bases from V and 7 bases from J, leaving 12 bases between. In DNA, the CDR3 is TGCAGTGCGGAACGGGGGTCTGGCTACACCTTC. Protein sequence: CSAERGSGYTF.

This chain joins TRBV12-5 and TRBJ2-2, with D hard to call. Trimming cost V 0 bases and J 4 bases, with 15 bases left between them. CDR3 length: 17 residues. Germline V lookup: CDR1 LGHNT, CDR2 FRNRAP. The chain's CDR3 is CASGLVRWGASTGELFF. DNA of the CDR3: TGTGCTAGTGGTTTGGTACGGTGGGGTGCGAGCACCGGGGAGCTGTTTTTT.

The genes are TRBV11-2 and TRBJ1-2, with D perhaps TRBD1 (5 bases). Germline CDR1 and CDR2: SGHAT and FQNNGV. The CDR3 spans 12 residues. V was trimmed by 1 base and J by 6 bases, leaving 6 bases between them. Here the CDR3 DNA reads TGTGCCAGCAGCTTAGTAGGGGATGGCTACACCTTC. Its translation: CASSLVGDGYTF.

V gene TRBV21-1 combines with J gene TRBJ1-2. TRBV21-1 is described as a pseudogene. This CDR3 is 15 amino acids long. This CDR3 reads CASSKTPRQNYGYTF. In DNA form, the CDR3 reads TGTGCCAGCAGCAAAACGCCGCGTCAGAACTATGGCTACACCTTC.

The chain employs TRBV6-5 and TRBJ2-3; 7 bases fit TRBD2. V shed 11 bases, J shed 1 base, and the junction held 6 bases outside the gene matches. The CDR3 is 13 residues long. In germline, CDR1 is MNHEY, CDR2 SVGAGI. CDR3 sequence: CAAKAGGTDTQYF. Written as DNA, the CDR3 is TGTGCCGCCAAGGCGGGGGGCACAGATACGCAGTATTTT.